The 31 T cell receptor beta chains listed next were all sequenced from one sample in a study of cytomegalovirus exposure and HLA in healthy donors. Sequenced by immunoSEQ multiplex PCR; TCRdb stores in-frame clones only, minus some. The sample yields some 99,000 clones, 88% seen once. Sequencing input: PBMCs. These receptors were collected from a woman in her late teens or twenties in good health and CMV-seronegative.

This clone occurred a few times. The chain recombines TRBV2 with TRBJ2-7; 7 nucleotides line up with TRBD2. The CDR3 is 16 residues long. Germline V gene sequence: CDR1 SNHLY, CDR2 FYNNEI. The junction had 12 bases not matched to a gene; V was cut back by 4 bases and J by 3 bases. The CDR3 sequence: CASSAAEGEGSYEQYF. Here the CDR3 DNA reads TGTGCCAGCAGTGCTGCCGAAGGGGAGGGAAGCTACGAGCAGTACTTC.

The chain joins TRBV27 to TRBJ2-1, with D perhaps matching TRBD1 (5 bases). CDR1 is MNHEY, CDR2 SMNVEV, per germline (reference sequence). This CDR3 spans 14 amino acids. V shed 0 bases and J shed 3 bases, with 6 bases lying between them. CDR3 sequence (DNA): TGTGCCAGCAGTTTATCGGGGCTCTACAATGAGCAGTTCTTC. As protein: CASSLSGLYNEQFF.

This clone was seen only once. V gene TRBV27 combines with J gene TRBJ2-7; tentative D call: TRBD1 (5 bases). Germline V lookup: CDR1 MNHEY, CDR2 SMNVEV (reference sequence). V lost 3 bases to trimming and J lost 6 bases, with 15 bases between them. The CDR3 length is 14 residues. The CDR3 region is CASSFSLGASEQYF. In nucleotides, the CDR3 is TGTGCCAGCAGTTTCTCCTTAGGGGCTAGCGAGCAGTACTTC.

J is TRBJ2-7 and V is TRBV9, with D tentatively TRBD1 (6 bases). Germline loops: CDR1 SGDLS, CDR2 YYNGEE. The CDR3 length is 14 residues. V was cut by 4 bases and J by 0 bases, with 11 bases left in between. CDR3: CASSPDRPSYEQYF. Written as DNA, the CDR3 is TGTGCCAGCAGCCCTGACAGGCCCTCCTACGAGCAGTACTTC. Variable domain in full (rest from reference TRBV9 and TRBJ2-7): DSGVTQTPKHLITATGQRVTLRCSPRSGDLSVYWYQQSLDQGLQFLIQYYNGEERAKGNILERFSAQQFPDLHSELNLSSLELGDSALYFCASSPDRPSYEQYFGPGTRLTVT.

This clone appeared once. This chain uses TRBV12-5 with TRBJ2-3, with D perhaps TRBD2 (6 bases). Germline values: CDR1 LGHNT, CDR2 FRNRAP. V was clipped by 6 bases and J by 2 bases, with 12 bases between them. This CDR3 has 14 amino acids. CDR3 amino acids: CASGQGLHTDTQYF. CDR3 nucleotides: TGTGCTAGTGGCCAGGGACTTCACACAGATACGCAGTATTTT.

This clone was seen a few times. J is TRBJ2-1 and V is TRBV9; D might be TRBD2 (6 bases). CDR3 length: 15 amino acids. From germline, CDR1 is SGDLS and CDR2 YYNGEE. V shed 3 bases and J shed 4 bases, with 14 bases lying between them. The CDR3 coding sequence is TGTGCCAGCAGCGAACGGGGGAAGGATTACAATGAGCAGTTCTTC. It encodes CASSERGKDYNEQFF.

The table lists this clone with a count of one. V is TRBV7-6 and J is TRBJ2-7, with D maybe TRBD2 (7 bases). V lost 2 bases and J lost 4, with 18 bases in between. Germline V gene lookup returns CDR1 SGHVS and CDR2 FNYEAQ. The CDR3 extends over 16 amino acids. CDR3 protein: CASSLSGGRESYEQYF. CDR3 DNA sequence: TGTGCCAGCAGCTTATCCGGGGGGCGGGAGTCTTACGAGCAGTACTTC.

This chain links TRBV13 with TRBJ1-1; possible D gene TRBD1, 5 bases. V was cut by 2 bases and J by 6 bases, with 13 bases left in between. Germline CDR1 PRHDT, CDR2 FYEKMQ (reference sequence). The CDR3 consists of 14 residues. CDR3 DNA: TGTGCCAGCAGCTTATTTCGGGGGAGGTCTGAAGCTTTCTTT. Protein: CASSLFRGRSEAFF.

The CDR3 reads CASSQDQGRQPPGQRNTGELFF. For the CDR3, the DNA is TGCGCCAGCAGCCAAGATCAAGGGCGGCAGCCGCCGGGACAGCGTAACACCGGGGAGCTGTTTTTT. The J gene is TRBJ2-2, the V gene TRBV4-3; 7 positions agree with TRBD1. Germline-derived CDR1 and CDR2 are LGHNA and YSLEER. V lost 0 bases and J lost 2; bases outside the gene matches: 21. The CDR3 is 22 amino acids.

The rearrangement links TRBV9 to TRBJ1-1; TRBD1 aligns across 10 bases. With 3 bases clipped from V and 9 bases from J, the junction kept 5 bases outside the gene matches. This CDR3 has 13 residues. CDR1 is SGDLS, CDR2 YYNGEE, per germline. The CDR3 DNA reads TGTGCCAGCAGCGGGGGGACAGGGGACAAAGCTTTCTTT. Amino acids: CASSGGTGDKAFF.

With regard to this clone: Other DNA sequences of this sample code for an identical CDR3. The chain employs TRBV9 and TRBJ1-3; D not certain. CDR3 length equals 15 residues. The V and J ends lost 2 bases and 0 bases respectively, with 9 bases between them. In germline, CDR1 is SGDLS, CDR2 YYNGEE. CDR3 loop: CASSVDHSSGNTIYF. For the CDR3, the DNA is TGTGCCAGCAGCGTCGACCACAGCTCTGGAAACACCATATATTTT.

The V call is TRBV12-5, the J call TRBJ1-1, with a tentative D call TRBD1 (6 bases). This CDR3 is 13 amino acids long. V was pared by 2 bases and J by 8 bases, with 12 bases between. Per germline, CDR1 LGHNT and CDR2 FRNRAP. The CDR3 here is CASGLSPGTEAFF. CDR3 coding DNA: TGTGCTAGTGGTTTGTCCCCCGGGACAGAAGCTTTCTTT.

This clone has only one observation. The V gene is TRBV29-1, the J gene TRBJ2-1; D uncertain. The V gene lost 4 bases and the J gene lost 0 bases, with 7 bases spanning the gap. The germline V gene has CDR1 SQVTM and CDR2 ANQGSEA. This CDR3 has 13 residues. The CDR3 spells CSVGASSYNEQFF. The CDR3 DNA reads as TGCAGCGTTGGCGCTAGCTCCTACAATGAGCAGTTCTTC.

V gene TRBV7-8 combines with J gene TRBJ1-5; possible D gene TRBD1, 6 bases. This CDR3 has 13 residues. The V and J ends lost 6 bases and 1 base respectively, with 7 bases between them. Germline CDR1 reads SGHVS; CDR2 reads FQNEAQ. DNA of the CDR3: TGTGCCAGCAGTACAGGGAGCAATCAGCCCCAGCATTTT. As protein: CASSTGSNQPQHF.

The CDR3 region is CASSAQGLAGADTQYF. The CDR3 nucleotides are TGTGCCAGCAGCGCCCAGGGACTAGCGGGGGCAGATACGCAGTATTTT. This chain uses TRBV9 with TRBJ2-3; TRBD2 aligns across 14 bases. The CDR3 is made up of 16 amino acids. J was trimmed by 4 bases and V by 3 bases; bases with no gene match: 4. Germline loops: CDR1 SGDLS, CDR2 YYNGEE.

The chain is built from TRBV18 and TRBJ2-3; 8 bases are a match to TRBD1. This CDR3 has 16 amino acids. Germline CDR1 reads KGHSH; CDR2 reads LQKENI. V lost 3 bases and J lost 5; bases outside the gene matches: 10. CDR3 amino acids: CASSPFDRGPGDTQYF. CDR3 sequence (DNA): TGTGCCAGCTCACCTTTCGACAGGGGTCCGGGAGATACGCAGTATTTT.

V and J are TRBV7-7 and TRBJ2-5, with D hard to call. This CDR3 is 14 amino acids long. Between the trimmed V and J ends, which lost 1 base and 3 bases, there was a span of 9 bases. Germline CDR1 is SSHAT and CDR2 is FNYEAQ (reference sequence). DNA of the CDR3: TGTGCCAGCAGCTTAGGTGGGCCAAAAGAGACCCAGTACTTC. Translated, it gives CASSLGGPKETQYF.

The chain recombines TRBV11-1 with TRBJ2-1, with 11 bases aligning to TRBD1. J gave up 3 bases and V 3 bases, and 7 bases lay outside the gene matches. Germline V gene lookup returns CDR1 SGHAT and CDR2 FQDESV (reference sequence). This CDR3 region has 17 residues. CDR3 loop: CASSFGTGGFDYNEQFF. The CDR3 nucleotides are TGTGCCAGCAGCTTCGGGACAGGGGGTTTCGACTACAATGAGCAGTTCTTC.

The V call is TRBV29-1, the J call TRBJ2-5, with 7 bases matching TRBD1. CDR1 and CDR2 (germline): SQVTM, ANQGSEA. J lost 2 bases, V lost 7 bases, and 4 bases had no gene match. This CDR3 has 12 residues. CDR3 DNA: TGCAGCGGGGGACAGCCTCAAGAGACCCAGTACTTC. Translated, it gives CSGGQPQETQYF. The full variable domain, completed using reference TRBV29-1 and TRBJ2-5, is SAVISQKPSRDICQRGTSLTIQCQVDSQVTMMFWYRQQPGQSLTLIATANQGSEATYESGFVIDKFPISRPNLTFSTLTVSNMSPEDSSIYLCSGGQPQETQYFGPGTRLLVL.

This rearrangement joins TRBV7-9 to TRBJ2-2; 9 nucleotides line up with TRBD1. Germline V lookup: CDR1 SEHNR, CDR2 FQNEAQ (reference sequence). The CDR3 is 17 amino acids. Trimming removed 4 bases from V and 7 bases from J; junction bases left unmatched: 13. The CDR3 DNA reads as TGTGCCAGCAGCTCTTACATCGGGACAGGGTATAGCGGGGAGCTGTTTTTT. Its protein product is CASSSYIGTGYSGELFF.

This clone was seen a few times. The chain links TRBV27 to TRBJ2-7; D gene unclear. Trimming left V 2 bases short and J 2 bases short, with 13 bases between. The CDR3 is made up of 15 amino acids. CDR1 MNHEY and CDR2 SMNVEV come from the germline V gene (reference sequence). The CDR3 spells CASSLKPREAYEQYF. In nucleotides, the CDR3 is TGTGCCAGCAGTTTAAAACCGCGAGAGGCCTACGAGCAGTACTTC.

This chain joins TRBV5-6 and TRBJ2-7; 11 bases line up with TRBD2. With V trimmed by 4 bases and J by 0 bases, 15 bases remained unmatched. The CDR3 has 19 amino acids. Germline V CDR1 and CDR2: SGHDT, YYEEEE. For the CDR3, the DNA is TGTGCCAGCAGCGCATCACTAGCGGGGGCCTCCGGAAGCTCCTACGAGCAGTACTTC. This translates into CASSASLAGASGSSYEQYF. The entire variable domain, with the rest obtained from reference TRBV5-6 and TRBJ2-7, is as follows: DAGVTQSPTHLIKTRGQQVTLRCSPKSGHDTVSWYQQALGQGPQFIFQYYEEEERQRGNFPDRFSGHQFPNYSSELNVNALLLGDSALYLCASSASLAGASGSSYEQYFGPGTRLTVT.

The V and J genes are TRBV15 and TRBJ2-7; TRBD2 agrees at 7 bases. Per germline, CDR1 LNHNV and CDR2 YYDKDF (reference sequence). The trim removed 0 bases at V and 6 bases at J, leaving 5 bases unmatched. The CDR3 extends over 14 amino acids. The CDR3 nucleotides are TGTGCCACCAGCAGAGAGGGGGGGGGAGGCGAGCAGTACTTC. Amino acid sequence: CATSREGGGGEQYF.

The gene calls are TRBV6-5 and TRBJ2-5; possible D gene TRBD1, 5 bases. The germline V gene has CDR1 MNHEY and CDR2 SVGAGI. The germline V and J ends were trimmed by 10 bases and 1 base, with 13 bases remaining between them. This CDR3 spans 13 amino acids. The CDR3 sequence is CATLDRFQETQYF. In DNA form, the CDR3 reads TGTGCCACCCTTGACAGATTCCAAGAGACCCAGTACTTC.

J is TRBJ2-3 and V is TRBV5-4; 7 bases map to TRBD2. V was pared by 1 base and J by 4 bases, with 9 bases of the junction left unmatched. The CDR3 totals 16 residues. Germline lookup yields CDR1 SGHNT and CDR2 YYREEE (reference sequence). The CDR3 sequence: CASSLRVGGSADTQYF. DNA of the CDR3: TGTGCCAGCAGCTTGCGGGTGGGAGGGTCAGCAGATACGCAGTATTTT.

The chain is built from TRBV7-9 and TRBJ2-7, with D possibly matching TRBD2 (5 bases). This CDR3 has 12 residues. Trimming took off 5 bases at V and 6 bases at J, with 11 bases between the two ends. Germline V gene lookup returns CDR1 SEHNR and CDR2 FQNEAQ (reference sequence). CDR3: CASSPSAGEQYF. The CDR3 bases are TGTGCCAGCAGCCCCTCGGCGGGCGAGCAGTACTTC.

The chain combines TRBV7-2 with TRBJ2-2; 10 bases are shared with TRBD1. The CDR3 is 15 residues long. J was trimmed by 14 bases and V by 2 bases; bases with no gene match: 11. Germline V CDR1 and CDR2: SGHTA, FQGNSA. CDR3 residues: CASSLNPAGTGALFF. The CDR3 DNA follows: TGTGCCAGCAGCTTAAACCCCGCCGGGACAGGGGCTCTGTTTTTT.

The rearrangement links TRBV28 to TRBJ2-7, with D perhaps matching TRBD2 (5 bases). Trimming stripped 5 bases from V and 0 bases from J, with 17 bases between. The CDR3 has 16 amino acids. CDR1 is MDHEN and CDR2 is SYDVKM in the germline V gene. As DNA, the CDR3 is TGTGCCAGCAGTCCCACCGGAGGACGGAGCTCCTACGAGCAGTACTTC. This translates into CASSPTGGRSSYEQYF.

The chain combines TRBV6-5 with TRBJ2-7, with D possibly TRBD2 on 6 matching bases. Deletions cut 3 bases from V and 3 bases from J, with 9 bases between. The germline gives CDR1 MNHEY, CDR2 SVGAGI. CDR3 size: 13 residues. Written as DNA, the CDR3 is TGTGCCAGCAGTTATGTGGGGGGCTACGAGCAGTACTTC. Its protein product is CASSYVGGYEQYF.

CDR3 sequence (DNA): TGTGCCAGCAGCCTAGCGGGGGAAAGGGAGCAGTTCTTC. Residues: CASSLAGEREQFF. V and J are TRBV14 and TRBJ2-1; 9 positions agree with TRBD2. There are 13 residues in the CDR3. J was trimmed by 10 bases and V by 4 bases; bases with no gene match: 5. Germline assignment: CDR1 SGHDN and CDR2 FVKESK.

The gene calls are TRBV28 and TRBJ1-4; 9 bases fit TRBD1. The CDR3 consists of 16 residues. Germline V gene data show CDR1 as MDHEN and CDR2 as SYDVKM. The V segment lost 1 base and the J segment 5 bases; nucleotides outside the gene matches: 5. CDR3 in DNA: TGTGCCAGCAGTTTATTTGACGGGACAGGGAATGAAAAACTGTTTTTT. It codes for CASSLFDGTGNEKLFF.